This entry features one T cell receptor beta chain sequence. The CDR3 has 15 residues. V lost 0 bases, J lost 6 bases, and 4 bases stayed unmatched. Per the germline V gene, CDR1 is LNHNV and CDR2 is YYDKDF (reference sequence). In the source study's methods: From reference gene primer amplification, estimates of nucleated cell counts were derived. The data were produced by immunoSEQ multiplex PCR, yet TCRdb's version contains in-frame clones alone and is incomplete. V and J calls and clone size are copied from that table; D and trimming were computed from the DNA. In the table there are 210,000 or so clones, just under 85% of which are singletons. These data come from a study of blood T cell repertoires in COVID-19. For the study at large: Samples taken during acute and convalescent COVID-19 were collected in the United States, Italy and Spain. T cells, B-cell-depleted T cells, or PBMCs provided the cDNA or gDNA that served as material.

Sample: peripheral blood. The V gene is TRBV15, the J gene TRBJ1-5; 8 bases match TRBD1. The clonotype originates from a woman in her sixties or seventies with active or convalescent COVID-19. DNA for the CDR3: TGTGCCACCAGCAGAGAACAGGGGGGAGGTCAGCCCCAGCATTTT. Translated, it gives CATSREQGGGQPQHF.